These 28 T cell receptor beta chains originate from one sample sequenced in a study of shared clonotypes between healthy human individuals. The method was immunoSEQ multiplex PCR; TCRdb's version includes in-frame clones alone and lacks a portion of them. The sample lists hundreds of thousands of clones, about 97% seen once, with approximately 0.057% in the top ten. Sequenced material: naive CD4+ T cells sorted from blood. Subset meaning: CD45RA+ positively selected. These receptor sequences come from a woman between 25 and 40 years old in good health.

The rearrangement uses TRBV7-3 and TRBJ2-2; a possible D gene is TRBD2 (5 bases). The ends were cut back, 4 bases at V and 4 bases at J, with 13 bases in the middle. The CDR3 extends over 15 amino acids. Germline CDR1 reads SGHTA; CDR2 reads FQGTGA. CDR3 loop: CASSSTTNPTGELFF. The CDR3 DNA reads TGTGCCAGCAGCTCGACTACTAACCCCACCGGGGAGCTGTTTTTT.

The chain carries TRBV29-1 and TRBJ2-1, with TRBD2 identical over 16 bases. Germline CDR1 and CDR2: SQVTM and ANQGSEA. CDR3 length: 17 amino acids. V lost 6 bases and J lost 1; bases outside the gene matches: 6. The CDR3 bases are TGCAGCGTCCCCTGGGGACTAGCGGGAGGGTCCTACAATGAGCAGTTCTTC. Amino acid sequence: CSVPWGLAGGSYNEQFF.

Only one count was recorded for this clone. The same CDR3 arises from other DNA sequences in this sample as well. V is TRBV2 and J is TRBJ2-1; 7 bases are shared with TRBD2. The length of the CDR3 is 15 residues. Germline V gene data show CDR1 as SNHLY and CDR2 as FYNNEI. V was pared by 4 bases and J by 2 bases, with 5 bases of the junction left unmatched. The CDR3 protein is CASSGSGRTYNEQFF. The CDR3 region has the DNA TGTGCCAGCAGTGGTAGCGGGCGAACCTACAATGAGCAGTTCTTC.

This chain uses TRBV28 with TRBJ2-5, with 10 bases fitting TRBD2. This CDR3 comprises 16 residues. Per the germline V gene, CDR1 is MDHEN and CDR2 is SYDVKM. Trimming at V came to 6 bases and at J to 4 bases, leaving 11 bases not matched to a gene. This CDR3 reads CASSTTGLAAPETQYF. As DNA, the CDR3 is TGTGCCAGCAGCACGACAGGACTAGCGGCCCCAGAGACCCAGTACTTC.

The chain joins TRBV14 to TRBJ1-6, with D hard to call. V was pared by 4 bases and J by 13 bases, with 14 bases between. The CDR3 has 13 amino acids. The V gene's germline CDR1 is SGHDN and CDR2 FVKESK. This CDR3 is CASSPSTGRPLHF. For the CDR3, the DNA is TGTGCCAGCAGCCCCTCTACTGGTCGGCCCCTCCACTTT.

The rearrangement uses TRBV28 and TRBJ2-7; 10 bases fit TRBD2. The CDR3 consists of 15 residues. Germline lookup yields CDR1 MDHEN and CDR2 SYDVKM. V was pared by 3 bases and J by 6 bases, with 8 bases of the junction left unmatched. DNA for the CDR3: TGTGCCAGCAGTTTGGGAACTAGCGGGAACCTCGAGCAGTACTTC. Amino acid sequence: CASSLGTSGNLEQYF.

J is TRBJ2-7 and V is TRBV28; TRBD2 agrees at 11 bases. J gave up 4 bases and V 2 bases, and 4 bases lay outside the gene matches. Germline loops: CDR1 MDHEN, CDR2 SYDVKM. This CDR3 is built from 15 residues. The chain's CDR3 is CASSLIGTSGYEQYF. The CDR3 bases are TGTGCCAGCAGTTTAATTGGGACTAGCGGATACGAGCAGTACTTC.

Here the CDR3 DNA reads TGTGCCAGCAGTGATGACAGATGGAATTCACCCCTCCACTTT. Amino acids: CASSDDRWNSPLHF. The V gene is TRBV25-1, the J gene TRBJ1-6; tentative D call: TRBD1 (5 bases). The CDR3 sequence is 14 residues long. Germline loops: CDR1 MGHDK, CDR2 SYGVNS. V lost 3 bases to trimming and J lost 7 bases, with 10 bases between them.

CDR3 sequence reads: CASSYSRGGNTIYF. Here the CDR3 DNA reads TGTGCCAGCAGTTACTCGAGGGGAGGAAACACCATATATTTT. The chain recombines TRBV6-5 with TRBJ1-3; a weak D match, TRBD1 (5 bases). Germline CDR1 and CDR2: MNHEY and SVGAGI. The CDR3 loop spans 14 amino acids. V lost 0 bases and J 4 bases, leaving 7 bases between the germline ends.

The chain combines TRBV28 with TRBJ1-2, with D possibly TRBD1 on 5 matching bases. This CDR3 comprises 15 residues. Germline CDR1 reads MDHEN; CDR2 reads SYDVKM. Trimming took 11 bases from V and 8 from J, leaving 27 bases between them. The CDR3 DNA sequence: TGTGCCGCAAGACAGAACATAATTACTATAGACGGCTACACCTTC. Translated, it gives CAARQNIITIDGYTF.

The rearrangement uses TRBV14 and TRBJ2-7; TRBD2 matches at 9 bases. The CDR3 has 15 residues. Germline-derived CDR1 and CDR2 are SGHDN and FVKESK. With V trimmed by 4 bases and J by 5 bases, 9 bases remained unmatched. CDR3 protein: CASSRNLAGVDEQYF. Here the CDR3 DNA reads TGTGCCAGCAGCCGGAATTTAGCGGGAGTGGACGAGCAGTACTTC.

This chain links TRBV27 with TRBJ2-3; no definite D call. V lost 3 bases and J 2 bases, leaving 12 bases between the germline ends. CDR1 and CDR2 from the germline V gene are MNHEY and SMNVEV (reference sequence). The CDR3 spans 15 residues. In DNA, the CDR3 is TGTGCCAGCAGTTTGGGCAGGCTAAACACAGATACGCAGTATTTT. Residues: CASSLGRLNTDTQYF.

This clone was counted a single time. The rearrangement uses TRBV11-2 and TRBJ1-1; TRBD1 matches 7 bases. V lost 5 bases and J lost 1; bases outside the gene matches: 7. This CDR3 is 15 amino acids long. The germline CDR1 and CDR2 sequences are SGHAT and FQNNGV. The CDR3 sequence is CASSLVGQRNTEAFF. The CDR3 DNA reads TGTGCCAGCAGCCTGGTGGGACAGCGGAACACTGAAGCTTTCTTT.

The J gene is TRBJ2-7, the V gene TRBV27, with D possibly TRBD2 on 6 matching bases. Germline V gene data show CDR1 as MNHEY and CDR2 as SMNVEV (reference sequence). The V end was cut by 6 bases, the J end by 1 base, with 19 bases between. The CDR3 has 16 residues. The CDR3 region has the DNA TGTGCCAGCAGCCTCGGGGGTGGGCAGATGTCCTACGAGCAGTACTTC. Protein product: CASSLGGGQMSYEQYF.

V and J are TRBV30 and TRBJ1-3, with D possibly being TRBD1 (6 bases). CDR1 GTSNPN and CDR2 SVGIG come from the germline V gene (reference sequence). With 2 bases removed from V and 4 bases from J, the gap between germline ends came to 12 bases. The CDR3 is 14 amino acids. In nucleotides, the CDR3 is TGTGCCTGGAGTAGACCGGGACAAGGAAACACCATATATTTT. Its translation: CAWSRPGQGNTIYF.

This chain uses TRBV7-9 with TRBJ2-7; maybe TRBD1 (6 bases). The CDR3 totals 14 residues. The V and J ends lost 2 bases and 5 bases respectively, with 13 bases between them. Germline CDR1 is SEHNR and CDR2 is FQNEAQ (reference sequence). The CDR3: CASSLIGTSNEQYF. The CDR3 nucleotides are TGTGCCAGCAGCTTAATAGGGACATCGAACGAGCAGTACTTC.

The gene calls are TRBV5-1 and TRBJ2-1; the match to TRBD2 covers 8 bases. CDR1 is SGHRS, CDR2 YFSETQ, per germline. J was trimmed by 2 bases and V by 6 bases; bases with no gene match: 13. The CDR3 sequence is 17 residues long. The CDR3 sequence is CASTDRGGGRAYNEQFF. The CDR3 DNA follows: TGCGCCAGCACCGATCGGGGGGGCGGGAGAGCCTACAATGAGCAGTTCTTC. Based on the CDR3 plus reference TRBV5-1 and TRBJ2-1, the full variable domain is KAGVTQTPRYLIKTRGQQVTLSCSPISGHRSVSWYQQTPGQGLQFLFEYFSETQRNKGNFPGRFSGRQFSNSRSEMNVSTLELGDSALYLCASTDRGGGRAYNEQFFGPGTRLTVL.

This clone was seen only once. The chain recombines TRBV5-5 with TRBJ1-5, with D possibly matching TRBD1 (6 bases). The CDR3 is made up of 13 amino acids. Germline V lookup: CDR1 SGHKS, CDR2 YYEKEE (reference sequence). The V end lost 4 bases, the J end lost 6 bases, and 11 bases lay between the germline ends. CDR3 loop: CASSARTVQPQHF. CDR3 bases: TGTGCCAGCAGCGCCCGGACAGTTCAGCCCCAGCATTTT.

This sequence joins TRBV6-6 and TRBJ2-7; D might be TRBD2 (6 bases). With 2 bases removed from V and 6 bases from J, the gap between germline ends came to 8 bases. The CDR3 length is 12 residues. Germline-derived CDR1 and CDR2 are MNHNY and SVGAGI (reference sequence). The CDR3 DNA is TGTGCCAGCAGTTACGGGCGGGGCGAGCAGTACTTC. Translation gives CASSYGRGEQYF.

The gene calls are TRBV9 and TRBJ2-1; the match to TRBD2 covers 8 bases. The V gene's germline CDR1 is SGDLS and CDR2 YYNGEE. The CDR3 extends over 16 amino acids. The ends lost 4 bases at V and 7 bases at J; junction bases unmatched: 13. The CDR3 sequence: CASSLTPAGVMNEQFF. CDR3 DNA sequence: TGTGCCAGCAGCCTTACTCCAGCGGGAGTAATGAATGAGCAGTTCTTC.

V and J are TRBV7-3 and TRBJ2-1, with D possibly matching TRBD2 (6 bases). There are 15 residues in the CDR3. Germline V gene data show CDR1 as SGHTA and CDR2 as FQGTGA. With 2 bases removed from V and 10 bases from J, the gap between germline ends came to 18 bases. CDR3 coding DNA: TGTGCCAGCAGCTTATCCCCCGCCCTAGCGAGGGAGCAGTTCTTC. The encoded protein is CASSLSPALAREQFF.

V gene TRBV5-5 combines with J gene TRBJ2-7; 9 positions match TRBD2. With V trimmed by 0 bases and J by 6 bases, 13 bases remained unmatched. The CDR3 contains 17 residues. Germline V gene sequence: CDR1 SGHKS, CDR2 YYEKEE (reference sequence). The CDR3 is CASSLVVSGGRRGEQYF. In DNA form, the CDR3 reads TGTGCCAGCAGCTTGGTGGTTAGCGGGGGAAGGAGAGGCGAGCAGTACTTC. The full variable domain, with the rest looked up from reference TRBV5-5 and TRBJ2-7, is DAGVTQSPTHLIKTRGQQVTLRCSPISGHKSVSWYQQVLGQGPQFIFQYYEKEERGRGNFPDRFSARQFPNYSSELNVNALLLGDSALYLCASSLVVSGGRRGEQYFGPGTRLTVT.

This chain uses TRBV7-6 with TRBJ2-1; unclear D gene. Germline V gives CDR1 SGHVS, CDR2 FNYEAQ. Trimming left V 1 base short and J 0 bases short, with 7 bases between. There are 15 residues in the CDR3. The CDR3 region is CASSLDGGSYNEQFF. In DNA form, the CDR3 reads TGTGCCAGCAGCTTAGACGGCGGCTCCTACAATGAGCAGTTCTTC.

This clone was picked up one time. V gene TRBV27 combines with J gene TRBJ2-7; perhaps TRBD1 as D (6 bases). CDR3 length: 17 residues. Trimming took 5 bases from V and 2 from J, leaving 22 bases between them. CDR1 and CDR2 (germline): MNHEY, SMNVEV (reference sequence). The DNA of the CDR3 is TGTGCCAGCAGTCTCGTATCGGCAGGGGATATCACCTACGAGCAGTACTTC. It specifies CASSLVSAGDITYEQYF.

V and J are TRBV6-1 and TRBJ1-5, with 7 bases lining up with TRBD1. The CDR3 loop spans 14 amino acids. The V segment lost 8 bases and the J segment 10 bases; nucleotides outside the gene matches: 14. Germline CDR1 reads MNHNS; CDR2 reads SASEGT. The CDR3 nucleotides read TGTGCCAGCCTCGGGACAGTGGCCCCATTTCCCCAGCATTTT. Translation gives CASLGTVAPFPQHF.

The chain couples TRBV28 to TRBJ2-1; D may be TRBD2 (5 bases). Looked up from germline, CDR1 is MDHEN and CDR2 is SYDVKM. This CDR3 is 12 amino acids long. V lost 3 bases and J 15 bases, leaving 15 bases between the germline ends. The CDR3 DNA reads TGTGCCAGCAGTTTGGGAGTTTTTCGTGCGTTCTTC. The encoded protein is CASSLGVFRAFF.

This chain connects TRBV18 to TRBJ2-2; 8 bases are shared with TRBD2. Germline CDR1 is KGHSH and CDR2 is LQKENI. There are 17 residues in the CDR3. Trimming removed 1 base from V and 4 bases from J; junction bases left unmatched: 8. Here the CDR3 reads CASSPLPWSGSTGELFF. CDR3 nucleotide sequence: TGTGCCAGCTCACCACTCCCTTGGAGCGGGAGCACCGGGGAGCTGTTTTTT. The full variable domain, completed using reference TRBV18 and TRBJ2-2, is NAGVMQNPRHLVRRRGQEARLRCSPMKGHSHVYWYRQLPEEGLKFMVYLQKENIIDESGMPKERFSAEFPKEGPSILRIQQVVRGDSAAYFCASSPLPWSGSTGELFFGEGSRLTVL.

The chain has TRBV7-2 and TRBJ2-1; D is undetermined. The CDR3 spans 11 residues. V lost 1 base to trimming and J lost 9 bases, with 4 bases between them. The germline V gene has CDR1 SGHTA and CDR2 FQGNSA. This CDR3 is CASSLGVEQFF. CDR3 bases: TGTGCCAGCAGCTTAGGGGTTGAGCAGTTCTTC.